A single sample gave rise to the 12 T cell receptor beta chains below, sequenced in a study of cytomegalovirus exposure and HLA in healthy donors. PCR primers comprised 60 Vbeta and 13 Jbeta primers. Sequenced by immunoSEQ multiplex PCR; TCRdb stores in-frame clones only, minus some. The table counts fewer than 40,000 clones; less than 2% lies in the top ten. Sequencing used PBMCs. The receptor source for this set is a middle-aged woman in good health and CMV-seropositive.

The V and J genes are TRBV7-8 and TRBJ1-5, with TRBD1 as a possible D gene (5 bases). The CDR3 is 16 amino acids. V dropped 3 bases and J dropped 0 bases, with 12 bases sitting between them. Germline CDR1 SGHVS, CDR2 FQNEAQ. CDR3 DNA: TGTGCCAGCAGCTTTGGGGGGGGGAATAGCAATCAGCCCCAGCATTTT. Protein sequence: CASSFGGGNSNQPQHF.

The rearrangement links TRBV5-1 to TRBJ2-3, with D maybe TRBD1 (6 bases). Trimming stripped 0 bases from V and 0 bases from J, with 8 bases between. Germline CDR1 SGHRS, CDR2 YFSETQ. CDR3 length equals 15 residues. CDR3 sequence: CASSLGGTSTDTQYF. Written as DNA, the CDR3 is TGCGCCAGCAGCTTGGGGGGGACAAGCACAGATACGCAGTATTTT.

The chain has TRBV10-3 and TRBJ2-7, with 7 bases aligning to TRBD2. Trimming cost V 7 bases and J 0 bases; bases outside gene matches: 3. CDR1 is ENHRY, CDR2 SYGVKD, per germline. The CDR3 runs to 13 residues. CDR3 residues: CAIKERGSYEQYF. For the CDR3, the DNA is TGTGCCATCAAAGAGCGGGGCTCCTACGAGCAGTACTTC.

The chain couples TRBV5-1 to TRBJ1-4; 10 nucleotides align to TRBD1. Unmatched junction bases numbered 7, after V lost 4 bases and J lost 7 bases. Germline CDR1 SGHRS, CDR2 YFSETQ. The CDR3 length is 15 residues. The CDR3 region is CASSKGTGVSEKLFF. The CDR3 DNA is TGCGCCAGCAGCAAAGGGACAGGGGTATCTGAAAAACTGTTTTTT. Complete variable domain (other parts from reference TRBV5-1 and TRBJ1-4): KAGVTQTPRYLIKTRGQQVTLSCSPISGHRSVSWYQQTPGQGLQFLFEYFSETQRNKGNFPGRFSGRQFSNSRSEMNVSTLELGDSALYLCASSKGTGVSEKLFFGSGTQLSVL.

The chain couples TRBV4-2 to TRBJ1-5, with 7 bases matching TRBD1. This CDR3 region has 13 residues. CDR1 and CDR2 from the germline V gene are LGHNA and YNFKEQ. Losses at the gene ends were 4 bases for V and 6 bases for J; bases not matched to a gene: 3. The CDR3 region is CASSRQGSQPQHF. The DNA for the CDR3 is TGTGCCAGCAGCCGACAGGGTTCTCAGCCCCAGCATTTT.

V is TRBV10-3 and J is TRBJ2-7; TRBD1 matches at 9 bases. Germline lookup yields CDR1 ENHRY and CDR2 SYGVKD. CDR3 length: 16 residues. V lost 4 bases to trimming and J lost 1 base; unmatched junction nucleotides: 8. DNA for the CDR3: TGTGCCATCAGTGTTTCCGGGACAGGGATTTCCTACGAGCAGTACTTC. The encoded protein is CAISVSGTGISYEQYF.

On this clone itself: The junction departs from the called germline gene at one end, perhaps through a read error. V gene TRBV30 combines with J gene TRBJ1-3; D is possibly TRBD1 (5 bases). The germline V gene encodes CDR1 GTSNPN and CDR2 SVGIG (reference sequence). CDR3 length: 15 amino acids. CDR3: CAGSGHLGSGNTIYF. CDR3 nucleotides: TGTGCCGGGAGTGGACATTTGGGCTCTGGAAACACCATATATTTT. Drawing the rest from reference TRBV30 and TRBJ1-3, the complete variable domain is SQTIHQWPATLVQPVGSPLSLECTVEGTSNPNLYWYRQAAGRGLQLLFYSVGIGQISSEVPQNLSASRPQDRQFILSSKKLLLSDSGFYLCAGSGHLGSGNTIYFGEGSWLTVV.

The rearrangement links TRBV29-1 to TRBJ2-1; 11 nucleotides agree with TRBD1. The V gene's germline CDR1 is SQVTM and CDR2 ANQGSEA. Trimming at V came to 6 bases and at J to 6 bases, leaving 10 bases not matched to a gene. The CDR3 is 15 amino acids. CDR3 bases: TGCAGCGTGGACCGGGACAGGGGGATTGGCAATGAGCAGTTCTTC. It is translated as CSVDRDRGIGNEQFF.

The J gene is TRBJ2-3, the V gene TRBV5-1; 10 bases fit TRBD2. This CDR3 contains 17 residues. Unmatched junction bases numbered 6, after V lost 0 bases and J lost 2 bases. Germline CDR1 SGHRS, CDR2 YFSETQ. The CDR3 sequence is CASSLEGSGGYTDTQYF. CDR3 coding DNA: TGCGCCAGCAGCTTGGAGGGTAGCGGGGGGTACACAGATACGCAGTATTTT.

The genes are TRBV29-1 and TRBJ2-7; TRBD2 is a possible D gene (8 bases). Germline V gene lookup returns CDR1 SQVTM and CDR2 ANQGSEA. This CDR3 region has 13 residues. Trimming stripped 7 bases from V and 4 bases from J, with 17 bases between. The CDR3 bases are TGCAGCGCCCCGGGACAGCGGGGGTACGAGCAGTACTTC. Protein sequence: CSAPGQRGYEQYF.

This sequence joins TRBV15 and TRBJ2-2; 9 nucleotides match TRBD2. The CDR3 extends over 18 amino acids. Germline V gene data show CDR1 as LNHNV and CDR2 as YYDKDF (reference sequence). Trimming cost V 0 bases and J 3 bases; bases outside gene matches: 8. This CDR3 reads CATSRDRSGGPDTGELFF. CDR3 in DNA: TGTGCCACCAGCAGAGATCGTAGCGGGGGTCCGGACACCGGGGAGCTGTTTTTT.

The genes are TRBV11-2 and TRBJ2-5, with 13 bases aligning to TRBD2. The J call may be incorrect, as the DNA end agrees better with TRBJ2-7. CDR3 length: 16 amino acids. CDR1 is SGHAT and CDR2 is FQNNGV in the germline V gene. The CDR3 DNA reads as TGTGCCAGCAGCTCCCTAGGACTAGCGGGAGCTCGCGAGCAGTACTTC. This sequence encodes CASSSLGLAGAREQYF.